The entry below gives a single TCR beta chain sequence along with its context. Its antigen is unknown. Germline lookup yields CDR1 GTSNPN and CDR2 SVGIG (reference sequence). V was pared by 4 bases and J by 8 bases, with 16 bases of the junction left unmatched. The CDR3 has 16 residues. 13 Jbeta primers and 60 Vbeta primers were used for the PCR. Method: immunoSEQ multiplex PCR; TCRdb's copy keeps in-frame clones and lacks some. Here the sample spans around 90,000 clones, around 84% being singletons. The sample is drawn from a study of cytomegalovirus exposure and HLA in healthy donors. Whole-study context: Earlier, 95 million to 140 million unique TCR beta sequences were recovered from about 200 million T cells by an analysis.

Study-wide findings and caveats: Specificity for CMV antigens was confirmed in vitro for a few of the CMV-associated chains. As a later analysis showed, several of the most significant clusters appeared to be linked to common viral pathogens.

Material: PBMCs. The chain combines TRBV30 with TRBJ1-4; TRBD1 matches at 7 bases. The clonotype was recovered from a man aged 35 to 55 in good health and CMV-seropositive. The CDR3 coding sequence is TGTGCCTGGAACCCCAAGGGGGCTAAAGTGATCGAAAAACTGTTTTTT. It is translated as CAWNPKGAKVIEKLFF.